Listed here are 6 T cell receptor beta chains from one sample, sequenced in a study of beta chain features in type 1 diabetes. Study-level points and caveats: Type 1 diabetes patients had moderately but significantly shorter TCRB CDR3s in all four CD4+ subsets.

No antigen is known for these receptors. Investigators reverse transcribed all isolated RNA, so they sequenced expressed TCRB transcripts. The method was immunoSEQ multiplex PCR; TCRdb's version includes in-frame clones alone and lacks a portion of them. The sample has some 640,000 clones, around an eighth seen once; the top ten hold 0.035% to 0.045%. Sequenced sample: naive CD4+ T cells from blood. These receptors all come from a man aged 18 to 30 with type 1 diabetes.

V gene TRBV10-3 combines with J gene TRBJ2-1; TRBD1 agrees at 12 bases. Germline V CDR1 and CDR2: ENHRY, SYGVKD. Trimming removed 5 bases from V and 6 bases from J; junction bases left unmatched: 5. CDR3 length: 15 amino acids. CDR3 protein: CAISRGQGAVNEQFF. The CDR3 region has the DNA TGTGCCATCAGTAGGGGACAGGGGGCGGTCAATGAGCAGTTCTTC.

This chain joins TRBV21-1 and TRBJ1-5; TRBD1, the table's D call, lacks a check against the DNA. TRBV21-1 represents a pseudogene. This CDR3 is 11 amino acids long. As DNA, the CDR3 is TGTGCCAGAGAAGGGGATCAGCCCCAGCATTTT. As protein: CAREGDQPQHF.

This clone was seen a few times. This sequence joins TRBV19 and TRBJ2-7; 8 positions agree with TRBD1. The junction had 2 bases not matched to a gene; V was cut back by 7 bases and J by 0 bases. The CDR3 covers 13 residues. CDR1 and CDR2 (germline): LNHDA, SQIVND (reference sequence). The CDR3 coding sequence is TGTGCCAGTACAGGGGGCGCCTCCTACGAGCAGTACTTC. It yields the protein CASTGGASYEQYF.

In its sample, this clone was seen a few times. The CDR3: CASREDLIYGYTF. The CDR3 DNA follows: TGTGCCAGCAGGGAGGATCTAATCTATGGCTACACCTTC. V usage is TRBV6-5 and J usage is TRBJ1-2, with no clear D. The CDR3 sequence is 13 residues long. Germline V gene data show CDR1 as MNHEY and CDR2 as SVGAGI. V was trimmed by 6 bases and J by 4 bases, leaving 12 bases between them.

This sequence joins TRBV14 and TRBJ2-3; no clear D. There are 14 residues in the CDR3. The germline CDR1 and CDR2 sequences are SGHDN and FVKESK. V gave up 4 bases and J gave up 1 base, with 9 bases separating them. The CDR3 DNA follows: TGTGCCAGCAGCCTAAGGTGGGGCACAGATACGCAGTATTTT. This codes for CASSLRWGTDTQYF.

This chain connects TRBV2 to TRBJ2-1; D is ambiguous. The CDR3 length is 13 residues. CDR1 and CDR2 from the germline V gene are SNHLY and FYNNEI. V lost 2 bases and J lost 3, with 5 bases in between. CDR3 amino acids: CASSERFYNEQFF. The CDR3 nucleotides read TGTGCCAGCAGTGAACGCTTCTACAATGAGCAGTTCTTC.